The T cell receptor (beta chain) under discussion was sequenced for a study of blood T cell repertoires in COVID-19. Study background: Sites across the United States, Italy and Spain contributed samples from acute and convalescent COVID-19. T cells, B-cell-depleted T cells, or PBMCs provided the cDNA or gDNA that served as material.

This clone showed up just a few times. In germline, CDR1 is SGHRS, CDR2 YFSETQ. The trim removed 3 bases at V and 5 bases at J, leaving 5 bases unmatched. The CDR3 length is 15 residues. Original methodology: Reference gene primer amplification gave estimated nucleated cell counts. Sequencing was performed with immunoSEQ multiplex PCR; in TCRdb, only in-frame clones are kept and a portion is missing. That table is the source of V, J and clone size, and D and trimming were worked out from the DNA. The top ten clones hold roughly 25% of a sample with more than 95,000 clones, almost 80% of them seen once.

Sequencing used peripheral blood. J is TRBJ2-2 and V is TRBV5-1; TRBD2 matches at 9 bases. This sequence originates from a human donor in a cohort sampled during active COVID-19. CDR3 DNA sequence: TGCGCCAGCAGCTATACTAGCGGGTCTACCGGGGAGCTGTTTTTT. Translated: CASSYTSGSTGELFF.